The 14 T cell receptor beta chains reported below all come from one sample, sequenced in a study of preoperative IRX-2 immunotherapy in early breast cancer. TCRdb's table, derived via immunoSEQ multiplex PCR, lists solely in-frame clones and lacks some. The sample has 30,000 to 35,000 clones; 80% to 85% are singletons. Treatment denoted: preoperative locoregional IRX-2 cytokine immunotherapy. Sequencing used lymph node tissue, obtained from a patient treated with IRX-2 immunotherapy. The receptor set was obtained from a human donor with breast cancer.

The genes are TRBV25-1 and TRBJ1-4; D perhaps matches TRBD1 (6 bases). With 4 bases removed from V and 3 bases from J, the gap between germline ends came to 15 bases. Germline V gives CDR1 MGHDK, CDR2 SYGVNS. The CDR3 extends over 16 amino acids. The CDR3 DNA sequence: TGTGCCAGCAGTGCGGTAACAGGGCCAGCTAATGAAAAACTGTTTTTT. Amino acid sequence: CASSAVTGPANEKLFF. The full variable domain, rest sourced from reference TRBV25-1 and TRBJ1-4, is EADIYQTPRYLVIGTGKKITLECSQTMGHDKMYWYQQDPGMELHLIHYSYGVNSTEKGDLSSESTVSRIRTEHFPLTLESARPSHTSQYLCASSAVTGPANEKLFFGSGTQLSVL.

The chain's CDR3 is CASSSSARNTEAFF. CDR3 nucleotides: TGTGCCAGCTCATCGTCGGCCCGGAACACTGAAGCTTTCTTT. The chain uses TRBV18 and TRBJ1-1; D gene unclear. Trimming took 5 bases from V and 1 from J, leaving 11 bases between them. The CDR3 is 14 amino acids. Per germline, CDR1 KGHSH and CDR2 LQKENI.

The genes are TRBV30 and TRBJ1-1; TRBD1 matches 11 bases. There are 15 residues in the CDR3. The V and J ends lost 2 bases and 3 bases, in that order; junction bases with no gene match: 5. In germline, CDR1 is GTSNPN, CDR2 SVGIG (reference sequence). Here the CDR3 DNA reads TGTGCCTGGAGTCTTCCGGGACAGGGGGACACTGAAGCTTTCTTT. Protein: CAWSLPGQGDTEAFF.

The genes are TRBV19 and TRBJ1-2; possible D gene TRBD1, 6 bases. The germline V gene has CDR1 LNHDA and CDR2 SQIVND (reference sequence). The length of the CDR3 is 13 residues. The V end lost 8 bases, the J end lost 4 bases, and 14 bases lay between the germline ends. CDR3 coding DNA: TGTGCCAGTTCCCGACAGGCCCTCTATGGCTACACCTTC. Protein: CASSRQALYGYTF.

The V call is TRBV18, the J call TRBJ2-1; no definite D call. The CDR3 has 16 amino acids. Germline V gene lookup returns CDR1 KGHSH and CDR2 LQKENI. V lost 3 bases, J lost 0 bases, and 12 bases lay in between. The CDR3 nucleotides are TGTGCCAGCTCACCCTCTCCTCTCCGCTCCTACAATGAGCAGTTCTTC. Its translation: CASSPSPLRSYNEQFF.

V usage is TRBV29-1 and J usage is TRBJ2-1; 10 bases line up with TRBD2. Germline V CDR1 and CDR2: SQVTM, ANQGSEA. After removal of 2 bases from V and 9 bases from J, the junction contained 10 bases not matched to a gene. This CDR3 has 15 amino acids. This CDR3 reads CSVEKAGGPEGEQFF. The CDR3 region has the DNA TGCAGCGTTGAAAAAGCGGGAGGGCCGGAGGGTGAGCAGTTCTTC.

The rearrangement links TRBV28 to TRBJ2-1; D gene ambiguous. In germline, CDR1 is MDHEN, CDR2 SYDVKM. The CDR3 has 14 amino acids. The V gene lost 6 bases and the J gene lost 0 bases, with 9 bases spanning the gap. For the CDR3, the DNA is TGTGCCAGCAGGAGTGGTAGCTCCTACAATGAGCAGTTCTTC. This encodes CASRSGSSYNEQFF.

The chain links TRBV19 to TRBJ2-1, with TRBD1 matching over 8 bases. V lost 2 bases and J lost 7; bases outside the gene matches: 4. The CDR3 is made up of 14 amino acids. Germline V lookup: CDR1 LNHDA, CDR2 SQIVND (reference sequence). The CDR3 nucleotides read TGTGCCAGTAGTATACGACAGGGGCGGAATGAGCAGTTCTTC. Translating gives CASSIRQGRNEQFF. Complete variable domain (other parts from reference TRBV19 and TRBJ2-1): DGGITQSPKYLFRKEGQNVTLSCEQNLNHDAMYWYRQDPGQGLRLIYYSQIVNDFQKGDIAEGYSVSREKKESFPLTVTSAQKNPTAFYLCASSIRQGRNEQFFGPGTRLTVL.

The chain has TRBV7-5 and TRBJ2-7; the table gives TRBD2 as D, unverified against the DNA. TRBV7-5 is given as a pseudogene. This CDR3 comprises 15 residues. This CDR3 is CASSLTSSIAAEQYF. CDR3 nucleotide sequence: TGTGCCAGCAGCTTGACTTCGTCGATAGCGGCCGAGCAGTACTTC.

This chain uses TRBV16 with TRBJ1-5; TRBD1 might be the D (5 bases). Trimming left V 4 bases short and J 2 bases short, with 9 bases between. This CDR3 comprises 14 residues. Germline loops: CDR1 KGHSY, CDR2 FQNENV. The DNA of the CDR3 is TGTGCCAGCAGCCGGATGGGGCGCAATCAGCCCCAGCATTTT. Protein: CASSRMGRNQPQHF.

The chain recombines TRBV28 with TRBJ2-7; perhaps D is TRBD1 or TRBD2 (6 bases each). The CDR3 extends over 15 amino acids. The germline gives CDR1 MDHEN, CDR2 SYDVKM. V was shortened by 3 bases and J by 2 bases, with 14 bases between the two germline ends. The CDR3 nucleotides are TGTGCCAGCAGTTTGGGTTCTGGGGGGCCCTACGAGCAGTACTTC. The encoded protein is CASSLGSGGPYEQYF.

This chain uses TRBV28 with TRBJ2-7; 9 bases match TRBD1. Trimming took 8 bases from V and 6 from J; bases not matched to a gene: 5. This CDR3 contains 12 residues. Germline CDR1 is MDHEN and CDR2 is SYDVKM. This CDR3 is CASGTGYAEQYF. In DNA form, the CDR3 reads TGTGCCAGCGGGACAGGGTACGCCGAGCAGTACTTC.

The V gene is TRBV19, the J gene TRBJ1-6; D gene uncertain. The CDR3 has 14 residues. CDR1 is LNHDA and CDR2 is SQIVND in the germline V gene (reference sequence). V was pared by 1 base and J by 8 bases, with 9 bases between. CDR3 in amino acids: CASSIGSVYSPLHF. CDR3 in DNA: TGTGCCAGTAGTATAGGGTCGGTTTATTCACCCCTCCACTTT.

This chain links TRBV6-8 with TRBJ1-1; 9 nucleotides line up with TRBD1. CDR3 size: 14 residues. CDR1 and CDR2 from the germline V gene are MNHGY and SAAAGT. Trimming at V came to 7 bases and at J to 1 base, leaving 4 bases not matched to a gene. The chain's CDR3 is CASTKQGANTEAFF. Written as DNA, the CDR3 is TGTGCCAGCACCAAACAGGGGGCGAACACTGAAGCTTTCTTT.